Below, 24 T cell receptor beta chains from the same sample are listed, as sequenced in a study of blood T cell repertoires in COVID-19. Measured with immunoSEQ multiplex PCR; TCRdb has only the in-frame clones, and not every one. The sample lists under 500,000 clones; around 89% were seen once. The material sequenced was peripheral blood. The receptors here all came from a woman aged 25 to 39 with acute or convalescent COVID-19.

The chain uses TRBV7-9 and TRBJ2-1; D unclear. The CDR3 has 15 residues. Germline lookup yields CDR1 SEHNR and CDR2 FQNEAQ (reference sequence). V dropped 0 bases and J dropped 8 bases, with 14 bases sitting between them. In nucleotides, the CDR3 is TGTGCCAGCAGCTTAGCTCCCTATAGTAGCTATGAGCAGTTCTTC. It yields the protein CASSLAPYSSYEQFF.

CDR3 bases: TGTGCCAGCAGCCAAGCCGTAGGACTAGCGGGAAAAGAGACCCAGTACTTC. This gives the protein CASSQAVGLAGKETQYF. This sequence joins TRBV4-2 and TRBJ2-5; TRBD2 matches 12 bases. Germline V gene sequence: CDR1 LGHNA, CDR2 YNFKEQ. This CDR3 has 17 amino acids. Trimming at V came to 1 base and at J to 3 bases, leaving 6 bases not matched to a gene.

This chain links TRBV11-2 with TRBJ2-1; TRBD1 agrees at 7 bases. This CDR3 comprises 15 residues. From germline, CDR1 is SGHAT and CDR2 FQNNGV. The junction had 10 bases not matched to a gene; V was cut back by 5 bases and J by 6 bases. CDR3 DNA: TGTGCCAGCAGCCTGTACAGGGGTGTATTCAATGAGCAGTTCTTC. Translating it yields CASSLYRGVFNEQFF.

The rearrangement joins TRBV28 to TRBJ2-7; 9 bases agree with TRBD1. The CDR3 covers 16 residues. Losses at the gene ends were 4 bases for V and 5 bases for J; bases not matched to a gene: 12. Per the germline V gene, CDR1 is MDHEN and CDR2 is SYDVKM. Here the CDR3 DNA reads TGTGCCAGCAGTTCGTACCGGGACAGGGTGTCGGACGAGCAGTACTTC. Protein product: CASSSYRDRVSDEQYF.

This clone showed up just once. The V gene is TRBV28, the J gene TRBJ2-6; 7 bases agree with TRBD2. J was trimmed by 2 bases and V by 8 bases; bases with no gene match: 6. The CDR3 runs 15 residues. Germline loops: CDR1 MDHEN, CDR2 SYDVKM. The CDR3 DNA follows: TGTGCCAGCTCCGGGGAGGGGACTGGGGCCAACGTCCTGACTTTC. It is translated as CASSGEGTGANVLTF. Filled out from reference TRBV28 and TRBJ2-6, the complete variable domain reads DVKVTQSSRYLVKRTGEKVFLECVQDMDHENMFWYRQDPGLGLRLIYFSYDVKMKEKGDIPEGYSVSREKKERFSLILESASTNQTSMYLCASSGEGTGANVLTFGAGSRLTVL.

The rearrangement uses TRBV5-4 and TRBJ2-3; D gene ambiguous. The germline gives CDR1 SGHNT, CDR2 YYREEE (reference sequence). The CDR3 contains 15 residues. V gave up 1 base and J gave up 0 bases, with 9 bases separating them. The CDR3 nucleotides read TGTGCCAGCAGCTTGCGTAGTTCTAGCACAGATACGCAGTATTTT. This gives the protein CASSLRSSSTDTQYF.

This chain links TRBV27 with TRBJ2-7, with 8 bases lining up with TRBD1. Germline-derived CDR1 and CDR2 are MNHEY and SMNVEV (reference sequence). The ends lost 2 bases at V and 3 bases at J; junction bases unmatched: 3. CDR3 length: 14 amino acids. The CDR3 DNA reads as TGTGCCAGCAGTTTACGGACAGGGAGCTACGAGCAGTACTTC. Amino acids: CASSLRTGSYEQYF.

The count of this clone is one. V gene TRBV13 combines with J gene TRBJ2-7; D might be TRBD1 (5 bases). This CDR3 spans 14 amino acids. V was trimmed by 0 bases and J by 2 bases, leaving 8 bases between them. Looked up from germline, CDR1 is PRHDT and CDR2 is FYEKMQ (reference sequence). CDR3 region: CASSLGRQTYEQYF. The DNA of the CDR3 is TGTGCCAGCAGCTTAGGACGACAGACCTACGAGCAGTACTTC.

This chain uses TRBV5-1 with TRBJ2-1; TRBD2 matches at 12 bases. V lost 2 bases, J lost 5 bases, and 5 bases stayed unmatched. Per the germline V gene, CDR1 is SGHRS and CDR2 is YFSETQ. The CDR3 loop spans 16 amino acids. This CDR3 reads CASSLVLAGGNNEQFF. CDR3 in DNA: TGCGCCAGCAGCTTAGTACTAGCGGGGGGTAACAATGAGCAGTTCTTC.

The CDR3 loop reads CSVELITGGGRYTEAFF. CDR3 in DNA: TGCAGCGTTGAACTAATAACAGGGGGTGGTAGGTACACTGAAGCTTTCTTT. The chain employs TRBV29-1 and TRBJ1-1; 8 positions agree with TRBD1. Germline V gene sequence: CDR1 SQVTM, CDR2 ANQGSEA. V dropped 2 bases and J dropped 3; count of bases not matched to a gene: 14. This CDR3 is 17 amino acids long.

The chain links TRBV5-6 to TRBJ2-5; TRBD2 agrees at 9 bases. V lost 4 bases, J lost 1 base, and 5 bases stayed unmatched. Germline-derived CDR1 and CDR2 are SGHDT and YYEEEE. This CDR3 contains 15 residues. CDR3 nucleotide sequence: TGTGCCAGCAGCCTAGCGGGGCAGATCCAAGAGACCCAGTACTTC. As protein: CASSLAGQIQETQYF.

V usage is TRBV11-2 and J usage is TRBJ1-1; possibly TRBD1 for D (5 bases). This CDR3 contains 14 residues. From germline, CDR1 is SGHAT and CDR2 FQNNGV. Trimming removed 7 bases from V and 3 bases from J, with 15 bases in between. CDR3 DNA sequence: TGTGCCAGCACCGGAGACAGCTATTACACTGAAGCTTTCTTT. Translating it yields CASTGDSYYTEAFF. Together with reference TRBV11-2 and TRBJ1-1, the CDR3 gives the full variable domain: EAGVAQSPRYKIIEKRQSVAFWCNPISGHATLYWYQQILGQGPKLLIQFQNNGVVDDSQLPKDRFSAERLKGVDSTLKIQPAKLEDSAVYLCASTGDSYYTEAFFGQGTRLTVV.

The chain is built from TRBV30 and TRBJ2-1; perhaps TRBD1 as D (6 bases). This CDR3 has 12 amino acids. V lost 5 bases and J 4 bases, leaving 9 bases between the germline ends. The V gene's germline CDR1 is GTSNPN and CDR2 SVGIG (reference sequence). The DNA for the CDR3 is TGTGCCTGGGGGGACAATTACAATGAGCAGTTCTTC. This sequence encodes CAWGDNYNEQFF.

CDR3 coding DNA: TGTGCCTGGAGCGAGAATGAAAAACTGTTTTTT. Translated, it gives CAWSENEKLFF. J is TRBJ1-4 and V is TRBV30; D not certain. This CDR3 region has 11 residues. V lost 3 bases, J lost 5 bases, and 4 bases lay in between. From germline, CDR1 is GTSNPN and CDR2 SVGIG (reference sequence).

This clone appeared a single time. V is TRBV7-9 and J is TRBJ2-5; tentatively, D is TRBD2 (6 bases). Germline CDR1 SEHNR, CDR2 FQNEAQ (reference sequence). V was clipped by 3 bases and J by 4 bases, with 18 bases between them. This CDR3 is 16 amino acids long. In DNA, the CDR3 is TGTGCCAGCAGCTTGGGGGGACGGACCATGATAGAGACCCAGTACTTC. Protein: CASSLGGRTMIETQYF.

There are a few counts of this clone. The rearrangement uses TRBV14 and TRBJ1-6; no definite D call. The CDR3 extends over 17 amino acids. Per the germline V gene, CDR1 is SGHDN and CDR2 is FVKESK. With 0 bases removed from V and 4 bases from J, the gap between germline ends came to 13 bases. The CDR3 DNA follows: TGTGCCAGCAGCCAAGAATCCGTGCAGACTTATAATTCACCCCTCCACTTT. It translates to CASSQESVQTYNSPLHF.

The rearrangement joins TRBV7-3 to TRBJ2-5; D is possibly TRBD2 (7 bases). Germline V gene sequence: CDR1 SGHTA, CDR2 FQGTGA. V dropped 4 bases and J dropped 5 bases, with 17 bases sitting between them. The CDR3 has 15 amino acids. The CDR3: CASSSLGGGGETQYF. The CDR3 DNA follows: TGTGCCAGCAGCTCCCTAGGGGGGGGCGGTGAGACCCAGTACTTC.

V is TRBV27 and J is TRBJ2-2, with D possibly matching TRBD2 (6 bases). Germline CDR1 MNHEY, CDR2 SMNVEV (reference sequence). Deletions cut 8 bases from V and 2 bases from J, with 18 bases between. The CDR3 runs 16 residues. Written as DNA, the CDR3 is TGTGCCAGCCGGTCTCCCGGAGGGGTCAACACCGGGGAGCTGTTTTTT. Its protein product is CASRSPGGVNTGELFF.

The genes are TRBV5-4 and TRBJ1-2; 7 bases are shared with TRBD1. V shed 4 bases, J shed 2 bases, and the junction held 8 bases outside the gene matches. The CDR3 length is 15 residues. Germline V gene data show CDR1 as SGHNT and CDR2 as YYREEE (reference sequence). The CDR3 DNA reads as TGTGCCAGCAGCCCGGGGGGGACAGAAAACTATGGCTACACCTTC. Protein product: CASSPGGTENYGYTF.

The chain employs TRBV4-1 and TRBJ1-2, with 9 nucleotides matching TRBD1. The CDR3 is made up of 15 amino acids. V shed 2 bases and J 7 bases; nucleotides not matched to a gene: 8. Germline V lookup: CDR1 MGHRA, CDR2 YSYEKL. CDR3 loop: CASSQTPGTGIGYTF. In DNA, the CDR3 is TGCGCCAGCAGCCAAACCCCCGGGACAGGGATTGGCTACACCTTC.

The V call is TRBV25-1, the J call TRBJ2-3; 8 bases are a match to TRBD1. Unmatched junction bases numbered 7, after V lost 3 bases and J lost 8 bases. Germline CDR1 reads MGHDK; CDR2 reads SYGVNS. The CDR3 covers 14 residues. CDR3 loop: CASSDPGQDLTQYF. As DNA, the CDR3 is TGTGCCAGCAGTGATCCGGGACAGGACCTTACGCAGTATTTT.

In this sample, this clone turned up a few times. The chain recombines TRBV14 with TRBJ1-1, with 7 bases identical to TRBD1. J was trimmed by 2 bases and V by 8 bases; bases with no gene match: 8. Per the germline V gene, CDR1 is SGHDN and CDR2 is FVKESK. The CDR3 spans 14 residues. This CDR3 is CASQRRGINTEAFF. The CDR3 bases are TGTGCCAGCCAGCGCAGGGGGATAAACACTGAAGCTTTCTTT.

This clone was recorded at least ten times. The chain carries TRBV4-2 and TRBJ1-5; D remains ambiguous. The V end lost 0 bases, the J end lost 9 bases, and 18 bases lay between the germline ends. The CDR3 consists of 16 residues. Germline CDR1 is LGHNA and CDR2 is YNFKEQ. The CDR3 DNA sequence: TGTGCCAGCAGCCAAGATTTGGGTGGAGACTATTGGCCCCAGCATTTT. It yields the protein CASSQDLGGDYWPQHF.

The J gene is TRBJ1-1, the V gene TRBV27, with D possibly matching TRBD1 (5 bases). Trimming removed 4 bases at V and 0 bases at J, with 18 bases between. The CDR3 consists of 17 residues. Germline assignment: CDR1 MNHEY and CDR2 SMNVEV (reference sequence). The CDR3 loop is CASSSPRDPKMNTEAFF. For the CDR3, the DNA is TGTGCCAGCAGTTCGCCCAGGGATCCGAAAATGAACACTGAAGCTTTCTTT.